This T cell receptor beta chain originates from a study of neoadjuvant anti-PD-1 for oral cavity cancer. As for the study in general: Patients without progression received a fourth nivolumab dose around day 43, then surgical resection on days 50-56. Whole-study results and caveats: After neoadjuvant nivolumab, PBMC T cell clonality was significantly higher in non-responders than responders. Pretreatment Treg/Th17 ratio correlated inversely with post-treatment tumor clonality.

Blood cells were analyzed directly, without culture or expansion. In its sample, this clone was seen once. No antigen is known for it. TCRdb's table, derived via immunoSEQ multiplex PCR, lists solely in-frame clones and lacks some. The sample carries 72,000 or so clones, around four fifths recorded once. The V gene lost 6 bases and the J gene lost 4 bases, with 13 bases spanning the gap. This CDR3 has 13 residues. CDR1 is SNHLY and CDR2 is FYNNEI in the germline V gene. The sequenced sample was PBMCs, obtained before nivolumab (anti-PD-1) treatment. This clonotype originated in a person aged 35 to 85 with oral cavity squamous cell carcinoma. This chain connects TRBV2 to TRBJ2-7; unclear D gene. The CDR3 DNA reads TGTGCCAGCAGCCGTCTGGGGATTTACGAGCAGTACTTC. Translated: CASSRLGIYEQYF.